These T cell receptor beta chains were read from a single sample in a study of beta chain features in type 1 diabetes. Assay: immunoSEQ multiplex PCR; the TCRdb copy retains only in-frame clones and omits some. There are roughly 230,000 clones in the sample; over 8.5% occur only once, and just under 0.035% lies in the top ten. Sequences were obtained from naive CD4+ T cells from blood. Receptors were obtained from a woman aged 18-30 years in good health. Each CDR3 is given with its conserved first and last residue. The D gene is left open where the match is weak. Not every row has a clone size; where given, it reads once, few, many or a size class.

>NA|TRBJ1-2|few|TRBV6-5
TGTGCCAGCAGTTACGGGGCGCGCTTCTATGGCTACACCTTC
CASSYGARFYGYTF
>TRBD2|TRBJ2-7|few|TRBV2
TGTGCCAGCACCCCGGGGAAGCCGCTAGCGGGCCAGTTCTACCCCTACGAGCAGTACTTC
CASTPGKPLAGQFYPYEQYF
>NA|TRBJ2-7|NA|TRBV9
TGTGCCAGCAGCCCCGCGGGCACTTCCTACGAGCAGTACTTC
CASSPAGTSYEQYF
>NA|TRBJ2-2|NA|TRBV2
TGTGCCAGCACGGGGGACACCGGGGAGCTGTTTTTT
CASTGDTGELFF
>NA|TRBJ2-2|few|TRBV2
TGTGCCAGCAGTAGTACAGGCCTGAACACCGGGGAGCTGTTTTTT
CASSSTGLNTGELFF
>NA|TRBJ2-3|few|TRBV25-1
TGTGCCAGCAGTGAACTTGGGGGGGGCCTCGGCACAGATACGCAGTATTTT
CASSELGGGLGTDTQYF
>TRBD2|TRBJ2-3|many|TRBV7-2
TGTGCCAGCAGCTCGGGGACTAGCGGGGGCACAGATACGCAGTATTTT
CASSSGTSGGTDTQYF
>TRBD1|TRBJ2-3|NA|TRBV19
TGTGCCACCCGAGCCGGGACAGGCAGCACAGATACGCAGTATTTT
CATRAGTGSTDTQYF
>NA|TRBJ2-5|few|TRBV5-1
TGCGCCAGCAGCCCAGCGGCAGGCCGAATCCAAGAGACCCAGTACTTC
CASSPAAGRIQETQYF
>NA|TRBJ2-7|few|TRBV30
TGTGCCTGGAGTGTGGGCAACGAGCAGTACTTC
CAWSVGNEQYF
>NA|TRBJ1-2|NA|TRBV29-1
TGCAGCGTTGAGGCAGGGTCTCACTATGGCTACACCTTC
CSVEAGSHYGYTF
>TRBD1|TRBJ2-7|NA|TRBV7-9
TGTGCCAGCAGCCAAGGGACAGGGTGGTCCTACGAGCAGTACTTC
CASSQGTGWSYEQYF
>TRBD1|TRBJ1-2|NA|TRBV7-8
TGTGCCAGCAGCACAGGGGCCATCTATGGCTACACCTTC
CASSTGAIYGYTF
>TRBD1|TRBJ2-1|many|TRBV19
TGTGCCAGTAGTATCGGGACAGGGGGCGAGCAGTTCTTC
CASSIGTGGEQFF
>NA|TRBJ2-2|few|TRBV4-2
TGTGCCAGCAGCTTAGAGGGAGGAACCGGGGAGCTGTTTTTT
CASSLEGGTGELFF
>TRBD2|TRBJ2-2|few|TRBV4-1
TGCGCCAGCAGCCAACGACAAAGGACTAGCGGGTACACCGGGGAGCTGTTTTTT
CASSQRQRTSGYTGELFF
>NA|TRBJ2-1|few|TRBV5-1
TGCGCCAGCAGCTTGGAGGGGGGGCCGAGAAATGAGCAGTTCTTC
CASSLEGGPRNEQFF
>TRBD1|TRBJ1-6|few|TRBV6-1
TGTGCCAGCAGGACAGGGGGAGGAAGTTCACCCCTCCACTTT
CASRTGGGSSPLHF
>TRBD1|TRBJ2-2|few|TRBV28
TGTGCCAGCACCGCGGTAGGGACAGGTGAAGCCGGGGAGCTGTTTTTT
CASTAVGTGEAGELFF
>NA|TRBJ2-7|NA|TRBV7-8
TGTGCCAGCAGCCCAAACCCTTCAAAACAGGGCGCCTACGAGCAGTACTTC
CASSPNPSKQGAYEQYF
>NA|TRBJ1-2|few|TRBV5-6
TGTGCCAGCAGCTTGGCCGGTAGGACTGTACTTAACTATGGCTACACCTTC
CASSLAGRTVLNYGYTF
>NA|TRBJ2-7|NA|TRBV19
TGTGCCAGTAGTAACGCAGCGGCCACTCCTACAGAGCAGTACTTC
CASSNAAATPTEQYF
>NA|TRBJ2-3|few|TRBV5-4
TGTGCCAGCAGCCTGGCCCCATTTAGGGGGGGAGATACGCAGTATTTT
CASSLAPFRGGDTQYF